The 22 T cell receptor beta chains given below trace back to one sample, sequenced in a study of regulatory T cells in long-lasting Graves disease. To make TCR beta libraries, researchers used iRepertoire HTBI primers and Arm-PCR of CDR3 regions. TCRdb fed the multiplex PCR reads into MiXCR, producing one record per CDR3 protein. Among 650,000 to 850,000 distinct CDR3 sequences listed, around 30% were seen once. Time point specified: persistent/refractory GD, antithyroid drugs over 5 years with positive TRAb. From RNA extracted from PBMCs, the TCR library was made. Sequencing was performed on peripheral blood mononuclear cells (PBMCs), taken when the disease was refractory, from a patient treated with antithyroid drugs. These receptors were taken from a female donor with Graves disease.

To note about this clonotype: The CDR3 carries no conserved terminal phenylalanine or tryptophan, so it likely arises from a read error. This chain joins TRBV19 and TRBJ2-5; the D call may be TRBD1 or TRBD2 (5 bases each). V lost 3 bases and J 3 bases, leaving 14 bases between the germline ends. CDR1 is LNHDA and CDR2 is SQIVND in the germline V gene (reference sequence). There are 15 residues in the CDR3. The CDR3 coding sequence is TGTGCCAGTAGTATTGGTCTGGGACGCGAAGAGACCCAGTACATC. This codes for CASSIGLGREETQYI.

With respect to this clonotype: No DNA is shown, since the ends of the CDR3 on it are uncertain; the CDR3 is the one TCRdb lists. The J gene is TRBJ1-6, the V gene TRBV6-2 or TRBV6-3. The CDR3 is 16 amino acids in total, end residues counted. CDR1 and CDR2 (germline): MNHEY, SVGEGT. The CDR3 sequence is CASSDVGPEVGSPLHF.

This clonotype was recorded a few times. The chain couples TRBV20-1 to TRBJ1-2, with a tentative D call TRBD1 (5 bases). The germline V gene has CDR1 DFQATT and CDR2 SNEGSKA (reference sequence). The CDR3 is 13 residues long. V was pared by 4 bases and J by 4 bases, with 13 bases between. Written as DNA, the CDR3 is TGCAGTGCTACATCGACAGAGGGCTATGGCTACACCTTC. Encoded protein: CSATSTEGYGYTF.

The V call is TRBV15, the J call TRBJ1-4; D is unresolved. CDR1 is LNHNV, CDR2 YYDKDF, per germline (reference sequence). The CDR3 loop spans 16 amino acids. V gave up 0 bases and J gave up 0 bases, with 8 bases separating them. The CDR3 is CATSRDLATTNEKLFF. The CDR3 region has the DNA TGTGCCACCAGCAGAGATCTGGCGACAACTAATGAAAAACTGTTTTTT.

This clonotype was counted between two and nine times. The CDR3 nucleotides read TGCGCCAGCAGCGAACAGGGGGCATCCACCGGGGAGCTGTTTTTT. Translating it yields CASSEQGASTGELFF. The gene calls are TRBV5-1 and TRBJ2-2; 9 bases fit TRBD1. Germline V gene lookup returns CDR1 SGHRS and CDR2 YFSETQ. V lost 4 bases and J lost 4; bases outside the gene matches: 5. This CDR3 has 15 residues.

This rearrangement joins TRBV11-3 to TRBJ1-1; 8 bases align to TRBD1. This CDR3 is 15 amino acids long. The junction had 9 bases not matched to a gene; V was cut back by 5 bases and J by 4 bases. Germline CDR1 SGHNT, CDR2 YENEEA. For the CDR3, the DNA is TGTGCCAGCAGCGCAGGGGGCGCCGAGGGCACTGAAGCTTTCTTT. Amino acids: CASSAGGAEGTEAFF.

This clonotype came up a few times. V is TRBV6-1 and J is TRBJ1-2; D remains ambiguous. Germline CDR1 is MNHNS and CDR2 is SASEGT. V dropped 7 bases and J dropped 4 bases, with 19 bases sitting between them. The length of the CDR3 is 15 residues. CDR3 DNA: TGTGCCAGCACTCCTTATAGGAGGACCCTCTATGGCTACACCTTC. This gives the protein CASTPYRRTLYGYTF.

This clonotype was counted ten times or more. An end of the junction differs from the germline gene, which may be a read error. In DNA form, the CDR3 reads TGTGCCAGCAGCTATGGGACAGATAGCAATCAGCCCCAGCATTTT. Translation: CASSYGTDSNQPQHF. The chain has TRBV5-1 and TRBJ1-5, with 7 bases identical to TRBD1. The CDR3 runs 15 residues. Germline CDR1 reads SGHRS; CDR2 reads YFSETQ.

The sample holds a few counts of this clonotype. The chain has TRBV5-5 and TRBJ1-6; 7 positions agree with TRBD1. This CDR3 region has 15 residues. Germline loops: CDR1 SGHKS, CDR2 YYEKEE (reference sequence). The CDR3 protein is CATGGTGAGNSPLHF. The CDR3 region has the DNA TGTGCGACGGGGGGCACAGGGGCGGGTAATTCACCCCTCCACTTT.

This clonotype has more than one count but fewer than ten. The chain employs TRBV3-1 and TRBJ1-1; TRBD1 is a possible D gene (6 bases). V shed 10 bases and J shed 5 bases, with 20 bases lying between them. CDR3 length: 14 amino acids. Looked up from germline, CDR1 is LGHDT and CDR2 is YNNKEL (reference sequence). The CDR3 sequence: CATSPGASGTEAFF. CDR3 nucleotide sequence: TGTGCCACCAGTCCGGGGGCTAGCGGGACTGAAGCTTTCTTT.

The sample holds many counts of this clonotype. CDR3 amino acids: CASSRDRGGYTF. Here the CDR3 DNA reads TGTGCCAGCAGTAGGGACAGAGGTGGCTACACCTTC. This sequence joins TRBV6-1 and TRBJ1-2; 7 bases fit TRBD1. The J segment lost 7 bases and the V segment lost 5 bases, leaving 4 bases of the junction unmatched. This CDR3 region has 12 residues. Germline CDR1 and CDR2: MNHNS and SASEGT.

A few counts support this clonotype. The chain recombines TRBV6-1 with TRBJ1-4, with a possible D match to TRBD1 (5 bases). The V and J ends lost 2 bases and 1 base respectively, with 11 bases between them. In germline, CDR1 is MNHNS, CDR2 SASEGT. The CDR3 is 16 residues long. Here the CDR3 DNA reads TGTGCCAGCAGTGAATTTCCAAGGGGAACTAATGAAAAACTGTTTTTT. It encodes CASSEFPRGTNEKLFF.

This clonotype has a count of ten or more. This chain joins TRBV12-3 or TRBV12-4 and TRBJ1-1; no clear D. This CDR3 is built from 13 residues. The V end was cut by 6 bases, the J end by 5 bases, with 13 bases between. The CDR3 reads CASSPTGVTEAFF. CDR3 nucleotides: TGTGCCAGCAGCCCCACTGGGGTAACTGAAGCTTTCTTT.

This rearrangement joins TRBV6-1 to TRBJ1-1; D is unresolved. This CDR3 has 16 amino acids. The germline V gene has CDR1 MNHNS and CDR2 SASEGT. Trimming shortened V by 3 bases and J by 2 bases, and 16 bases separated the two germline ends. DNA of the CDR3: TGTGCCAGCAGTGAGTTGGGATCGCCCGGTAACACTGAAGCTTTCTTT. This encodes CASSELGSPGNTEAFF.

The V and J genes are TRBV20-1 and TRBJ1-1; D gene unclear. CDR1 DFQATT and CDR2 SNEGSKA come from the germline V gene (reference sequence). V lost 2 bases to trimming and J lost 4 bases, with 17 bases between them. This CDR3 contains 15 residues. DNA of the CDR3: TGCAGTGCTAGAATGTCGGGTGCGGGGAGCACTGAAGCTTTCTTT. It translates to CSARMSGAGSTEAFF.

This clonotype was detected many times. The rearrangement links TRBV12-3 or TRBV12-4 to TRBJ1-2; maybe TRBD1 (5 bases). The CDR3 has 17 residues. V dropped 3 bases and J dropped 0 bases, with 17 bases sitting between them. The CDR3 nucleotides read TGTGCCAGCAGTTTCCGTTCAGGGTTTACGGCTAACTATGGCTACACCTTC. Amino acids: CASSFRSGFTANYGYTF.

The chain carries TRBV7-9 and TRBJ1-1; possibly TRBD1 for D (6 bases). The germline V gene encodes CDR1 SEHNR and CDR2 FQNEAQ (reference sequence). The CDR3 loop spans 12 amino acids. V shed 7 bases and J shed 6 bases, with 12 bases lying between them. CDR3 amino acids: CASTEGGSEAFF. In nucleotides, the CDR3 is TGTGCCAGCACCGAAGGGGGGTCTGAAGCTTTCTTT.

The chain carries TRBV30 and TRBJ1-3; D may be TRBD1 (6 bases). V gave up 4 bases and J gave up 0 bases, with 10 bases separating them. Per the germline V gene, CDR1 is GTSNPN and CDR2 is SVGIG (reference sequence). The CDR3 is made up of 14 amino acids. The CDR3, as DNA: TGTGCCTGGAAGAGGGGGAACTCTGGAAACACCATATATTTT. It encodes CAWKRGNSGNTIYF.

With regard to this clonotype: A much bigger clone sits one base away, suggesting this may be a read error. The V gene is TRBV2, the J gene TRBJ1-2, with no clear D. CDR1 and CDR2 (germline): SNHLY, FYNNEI. CDR3 length: 13 amino acids. V lost 2 bases and J 7 bases, leaving 11 bases between the germline ends. DNA for the CDR3: TGTGCCAGCAGTGAACTGAGAGTTCCTGGCTACACCTTC. Translated: CASSELRVPGYTF.

This clonotype was found a few times. This chain connects TRBV28 to TRBJ1-5; 9 nucleotides line up with TRBD1. The CDR3 contains 20 residues. Trimming took 2 bases from V and 0 from J; bases not matched to a gene: 14. Germline V gene sequence: CDR1 MDHEN, CDR2 SYDVKM. CDR3 protein: CASSLPPLKQGAYSNQPQHF. The CDR3 DNA reads TGTGCCAGCAGTTTACCCCCCCTAAAACAGGGGGCTTATAGCAATCAGCCCCAGCATTTT.

The J gene is TRBJ1-5, the V gene TRBV12-5, with D perhaps matching TRBD1 (5 bases). Germline CDR1 is LGHNT and CDR2 is FRNRAP. The length of the CDR3 is 15 residues. Trimming shortened V by 7 bases and J by 4 bases, and 17 bases separated the two germline ends. The CDR3 DNA is TGTGCTAGTGCCAGGGATCTGAGTGGAAATCAGCCCCAGCATTTT. Residues: CASARDLSGNQPQHF.

This clonotype was counted only a few times. This rearrangement joins TRBV6-1 to TRBJ1-2, with D perhaps TRBD1 (6 bases). Per germline, CDR1 MNHNS and CDR2 SASEGT. The ends were cut back, 4 bases at V and 7 bases at J, with 16 bases in the middle. This CDR3 spans 14 amino acids. In nucleotides, the CDR3 is TGTGCCAGCAGTGTCTCCGCCGGGACATTTGGCTACACCTTC. It specifies CASSVSAGTFGYTF.